This T cell receptor (beta chain) is from a study of PD-1 blockade in classical Hodgkin lymphoma. For the study at large: Nivolumab dosing for patients was 3 mg/kg, administered intravenously every 2 weeks.

This clone was seen once. Its antigen is still unknown. Data came from immunoSEQ multiplex PCR; TCRdb stores just in-frame clones and leaves some out. This table holds approximately 32,000 clones, approximately 85% found once. The germline gives CDR1 KGHSH, CDR2 LQKENI. The CDR3 runs to 14 residues. V was clipped by 0 bases and J by 2 bases, with 7 bases between them. Broader study findings: Baseline diversity resembling that of newly diagnosed patients was seen in complete responders. CD4+ TCR diversity, unlike CD8+, climbed significantly by C4D1.

All trial patients relapsed after autologous stem cell transplantation. The origin of this receptor is a human donor with classical Hodgkin lymphoma. Sequencing used peripheral blood mononuclear cells (PBMCs), obtained at baseline. The J gene is TRBJ1-1, the V gene TRBV18; D gene ambiguous. As DNA, the CDR3 is TGTGCCAGCTCACCACCCGTAAGCAACACTGAAGCTTTCTTT. Its protein product is CASSPPVSNTEAFF.